This record looks at one T cell receptor (beta chain) sequence and its context. Its specificity is not known. Assay: immunoSEQ multiplex PCR; the TCRdb copy retains only in-frame clones and omits some. The sample has 39,000 or so clones; 93% are singletons. The record originates from a study of graft-versus-host responses after intestinal transplantation. Whole-study context: Every recipient underwent anti-thymocyte globulin induction, then tacrolimus and steroids for two to four years.

General study findings and limits: Researchers found GvH clones in recipient marrow, and some showed up first in ileum or blood.

The CDR3 covers 16 residues. Germline V gene lookup returns CDR1 LNHDA and CDR2 SQIVND (reference sequence). With 8 bases removed from V and 5 bases from J, the gap between germline ends came to 22 bases. The clonotype originates from a human donor who was the organ donor for an intestinal transplant. The starting material was unstimulated CD8+ T cells sorted from spleen or lymph node cells, obtained before transplant. This chain uses TRBV19 with TRBJ1-5, with D possibly being TRBD1 (6 bases). CDR3 nucleotide sequence: TGTGCCAGTCGCGCGAGTTTTGGGTCAGGGGATCAGCCCCAGCATTTT. This translates into CASRASFGSGDQPQHF. Using reference TRBV19 and TRBJ1-5 for the parts outside the CDR3, the full variable domain is DGGITQSPKYLFRKEGQNVTLSCEQNLNHDAMYWYRQDPGQGLRLIYYSQIVNDFQKGDIAEGYSVSREKKESFPLTVTSAQKNPTAFYLCASRASFGSGDQPQHFGDGTRLSIL.